The source of this TCR beta chain is a study of T cells in tumors after PD-1 blockade. Time point noted: second of two post-therapy site-matched biopsies about two months apart. Template: tumor biopsy or peripheral blood genomic DNA, roughly 550-6,500 ng per sample. Produced via immunoSEQ multiplex PCR; TCRdb's table is partial and in-frame only. The table shows more than 8,000 clones, with around 57% occurring only once. This CDR3 has 14 residues. Germline CDR1 and CDR2: SGHRS and YFSETQ. V trimming: 4 bases; J trimming: 2 bases; junction bases outside the gene matches: 6. Findings and caveats of the study: Expanded exhausted CD8+ clones after therapy were mostly novel clonotypes.

Comments on this clone: As yet, its antigen is unknown.

This receptor was obtained from a human donor with basal cell carcinoma. The chain recombines TRBV5-1 with TRBJ2-7; 7 bases are a match to TRBD1. Sequences were derived from tumor tissue, sampled after anti-PD-1 treatment. The CDR3 is CASSDGTGAYEQYF. The CDR3 DNA reads TGCGCCAGCAGCGATGGCACAGGGGCCTACGAGCAGTACTTC.